This TCR beta chain was obtained from a study of blood T cell repertoires in COVID-19. Across the study: Samples representing acute and convalescent COVID-19 were sourced from the United States, Italy and Spain.

Profiling relied on immunoSEQ multiplex PCR, and the TCRdb table lists in-frame clones only, not all of them. The sample has about 69,000 clones, around 87% seen once; the top ten hold approximately 17%. The CDR3 totals 15 residues. Germline loops: CDR1 WNHNN, CDR2 SYGVQD (reference sequence). The germline V and J ends were trimmed by 2 bases and 10 bases, with 18 bases remaining between them. This clone was detected once. The sequence was obtained from a man in his forties with COVID-19, enrolled during active disease. This chain connects TRBV10-1 to TRBJ2-1; TRBD1 is a possible D gene (5 bases). The sequenced sample was peripheral blood. CDR3 sequence: CASSELTFSAGEQFF. The CDR3 region has the DNA TGCGCCAGCAGTGAGCTAACCTTCTCGGCAGGGGAGCAGTTCTTC.